Listed here are 13 T cell receptor beta chains from one sample, sequenced in a study of T cells expressing NK-cell markers. TCRdb re-called the 5' RACE reads and shows each CDR3 protein once, DNA omitted. In total, the table holds around 550,000 distinct CDR3 sequences. Sequencing was performed on blood T cells: a sorted CD56 or NKG2C T cell subset, CD4+ or CD8+ T cells, or bulk PBMC T cells (not recorded which). The receptors were sampled from a man younger than 35 in good health.

This chain connects TRBV5-6 to TRBJ1-1. The germline V gene has CDR1 SGHDT and CDR2 YYEEEE. There are 16 residues in the CDR3. This CDR3 is CASSLISRGRDTEAFF.

The chain recombines TRBV3-1 with TRBJ2-1; without DNA, the TCRdb call of TRBD2 cannot be checked. The CDR3 has 15 residues. Germline CDR1 is LGHDT and CDR2 is YNNKEL (reference sequence). CDR3 sequence reads: CASSQDPAGGNEQFF.

The chain employs TRBV7-9 and TRBJ1-1; the D gene TCRdb calls, TRBD1, cannot be checked with no DNA. The CDR3 has 15 amino acids. Germline V gene sequence: CDR1 SEHNR, CDR2 FQNEAQ (reference sequence). CDR3: CASSPGPGGNTEAFF.

The chain links TRBV6-2 or TRBV6-3 to TRBJ2-5; TCRdb returns TRBD1, unconfirmable since there is no DNA. Germline lookup yields CDR1 MNHEY and CDR2 SVGEGT. This CDR3 spans 15 amino acids. CDR3 in amino acids: CASTPQGGNQETQYF.

The chain joins TRBV5-1 to TRBJ2-2. Germline CDR1 reads SGHRS; CDR2 reads YFSETQ. CDR3 length: 11 amino acids. Here the CDR3 reads CASMADGELFF. The variable domain in full, completed from reference TRBV5-1 and TRBJ2-2, reads KAGVTQTPRYLIKTRGQQVTLSCSPISGHRSVSWYQQTPGQGLQFLFEYFSETQRNKGNFPGRFSGRQFSNSRSEMNVSTLELGDSALYLCASMADGELFFGEGSRLTVL.

CDR3: CASTLAGGASYEQYF. The V and J genes are TRBV7-2 and TRBJ2-7. The CDR3 contains 15 residues. CDR1 is SGHTA, CDR2 FQGNSA, per germline.

Here the CDR3 reads CASSLGTSGRAWETQYF. The V and J genes are TRBV12-3 or TRBV12-4 and TRBJ2-5; TCRdb's assignment of TRBD2 cannot be checked, as there is no DNA. The CDR3 sequence is 17 residues long.

This chain links TRBV6-5 with TRBJ1-1; with no DNA, the TCRdb D assignment of TRBD1 cannot be verified. The CDR3 covers 12 residues. Germline V gene data show CDR1 as MNHEY and CDR2 as SVGAGI. The CDR3 loop reads CASRGGTDEAFF.

This chain links TRBV6-1 with TRBJ2-1; without DNA, the TCRdb call of TRBD1 cannot be checked. Germline V gives CDR1 MNHNS, CDR2 SASEGT. This CDR3 region has 13 residues. This chain's CDR3 is CASMSEGNNEQFF.

V and J are TRBV3-1 and TRBJ1-1. Germline loops: CDR1 LGHDT, CDR2 YNNKEL (reference sequence). This CDR3 is 15 amino acids long. The CDR3 sequence: CASSPLASVDTEAFF.

The genes are TRBV5-8 and TRBJ2-1; the TCRdb D gene call, TRBD2, has no DNA to confirm it. This CDR3 contains 17 residues. Germline CDR1 is SGHTS and CDR2 is YDEGEE. The CDR3 sequence: CASSLGVEGLEDDEQFF.

The J gene is TRBJ1-3, the V gene TRBV20-1; TCRdb returns TRBD1, unconfirmable since there is no DNA. CDR1 and CDR2 (germline): DFQATT, SNEGSKA (reference sequence). The CDR3 contains 13 residues. The CDR3 loop is CSAPQGGGNTIYF.

J is TRBJ2-5 and V is TRBV18; the D call from TCRdb, TRBD2, cannot be confirmed without DNA. Germline lookup yields CDR1 KGHSH and CDR2 LQKENI. The CDR3 loop spans 16 amino acids. CDR3: CASSPPLRGGQETQYF.